This T cell receptor beta chain derives from a study of PD-1 blockade in mismatch repair-deficient tumors. Findings and caveats of the study: After pembrolizumab, tumor-resident clones rose rapidly, then generally contracted before radiologic responses.

Assay used: immunoSEQ multiplex PCR; TCRdb lists only in-frame clones, some missing. The data show 56,000 or so clones, 78% seen once. All patients were mismatch repair deficient, assessed by either PCR or immunohistochemistry. Three pembrolizumab responders had their TCRs sequenced. This CDR3 comprises 15 residues. V gave up 4 bases and J gave up 7 bases; unmatched junction bases: 10. CDR1 is SGHNT, CDR2 YYREEE, per germline (reference sequence). About this clone: Its antigen is unidentified.

The TCR was taken from an adult with mismatch repair-deficient cancer. This specimen was peripheral blood, taken 4 weeks after starting pembrolizumab. The chain couples TRBV5-4 to TRBJ2-1, with 8 bases matching TRBD2. CDR3 loop: CASSPAQRESNEQFF. CDR3 nucleotides: TGTGCCAGCAGCCCCGCGCAGCGGGAGTCGAATGAGCAGTTCTTC. Complete variable domain (other parts from reference TRBV5-4 and TRBJ2-1): ETGVTQSPTHLIKTRGQQVTLRCSSQSGHNTVSWYQQALGQGPQFIFQYYREEENGRGNFPPRFSGLQFPNYSSELNVNALELDDSALYLCASSPAQRESNEQFFGPGTRLTVL.